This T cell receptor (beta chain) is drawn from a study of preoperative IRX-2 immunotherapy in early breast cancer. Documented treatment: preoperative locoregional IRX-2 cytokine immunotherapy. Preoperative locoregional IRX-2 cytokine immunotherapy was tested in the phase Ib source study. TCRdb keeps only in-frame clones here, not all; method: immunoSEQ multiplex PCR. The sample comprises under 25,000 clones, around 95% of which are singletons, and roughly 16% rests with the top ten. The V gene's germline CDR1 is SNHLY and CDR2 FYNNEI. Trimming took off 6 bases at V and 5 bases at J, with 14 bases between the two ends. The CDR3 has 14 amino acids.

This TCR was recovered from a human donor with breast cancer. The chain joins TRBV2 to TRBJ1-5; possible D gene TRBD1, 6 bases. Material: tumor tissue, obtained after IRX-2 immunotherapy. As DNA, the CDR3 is TGTGCCAGCAGCCAAGGGCAGGGGTATCAGCCCCAGCATTTT. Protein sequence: CASSQGQGYQPQHF. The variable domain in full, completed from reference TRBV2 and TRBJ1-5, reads EPEVTQTPSHQVTQMGQEVILRCVPISNHLYFYWYRQILGQKVEFLVSFYNNEISEKSEIFDDQFSVERPDGSNFTLKIRSTKLEDSAMYFCASSQGQGYQPQHFGDGTRLSIL.